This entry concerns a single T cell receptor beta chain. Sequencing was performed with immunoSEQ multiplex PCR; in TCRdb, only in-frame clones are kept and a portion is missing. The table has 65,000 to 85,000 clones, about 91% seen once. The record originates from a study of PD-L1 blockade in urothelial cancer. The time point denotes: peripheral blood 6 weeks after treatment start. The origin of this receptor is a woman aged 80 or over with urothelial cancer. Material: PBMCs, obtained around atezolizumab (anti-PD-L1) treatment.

The CDR3 spells CASSRLAEHYNEQFF. The CDR3 region has the DNA TGTGCCAGCAGCAGACTAGCGGAGCACTACAATGAGCAGTTCTTC. The chain carries TRBV2 and TRBJ2-1, with TRBD2 matching over 9 bases. The CDR3 is 15 amino acids. J lost 3 bases, V lost 6 bases, and 6 bases had no gene match. Germline V gene data show CDR1 as SNHLY and CDR2 as FYNNEI.